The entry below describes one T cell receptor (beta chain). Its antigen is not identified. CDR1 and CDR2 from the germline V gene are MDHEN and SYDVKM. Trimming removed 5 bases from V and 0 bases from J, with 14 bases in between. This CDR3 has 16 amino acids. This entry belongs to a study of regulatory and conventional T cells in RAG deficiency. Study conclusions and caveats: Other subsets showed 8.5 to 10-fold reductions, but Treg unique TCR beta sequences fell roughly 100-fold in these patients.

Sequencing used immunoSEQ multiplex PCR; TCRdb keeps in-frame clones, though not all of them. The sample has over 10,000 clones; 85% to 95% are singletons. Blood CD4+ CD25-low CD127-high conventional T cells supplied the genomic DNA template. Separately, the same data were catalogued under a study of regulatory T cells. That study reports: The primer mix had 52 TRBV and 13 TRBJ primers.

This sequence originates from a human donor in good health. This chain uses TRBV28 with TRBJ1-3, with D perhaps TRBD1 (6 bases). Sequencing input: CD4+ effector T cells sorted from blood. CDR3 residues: CASSGITGYSGNTIYF. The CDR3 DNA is TGTGCCAGCAGTGGCATAACAGGGTACTCTGGAAACACCATATATTTT.